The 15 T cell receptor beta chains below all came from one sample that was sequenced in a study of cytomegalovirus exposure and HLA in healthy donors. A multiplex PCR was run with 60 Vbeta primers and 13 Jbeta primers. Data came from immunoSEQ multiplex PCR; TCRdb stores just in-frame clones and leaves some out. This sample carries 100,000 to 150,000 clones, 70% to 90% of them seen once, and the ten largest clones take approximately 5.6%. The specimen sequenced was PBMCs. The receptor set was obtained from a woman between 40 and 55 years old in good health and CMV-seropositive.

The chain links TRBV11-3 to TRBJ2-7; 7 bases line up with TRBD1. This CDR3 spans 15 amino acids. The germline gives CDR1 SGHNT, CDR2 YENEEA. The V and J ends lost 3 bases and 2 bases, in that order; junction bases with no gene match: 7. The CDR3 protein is CASSFSAGTAYEQYF. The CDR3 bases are TGTGCCAGCAGCTTCTCTGCCGGGACAGCCTACGAGCAGTACTTC.

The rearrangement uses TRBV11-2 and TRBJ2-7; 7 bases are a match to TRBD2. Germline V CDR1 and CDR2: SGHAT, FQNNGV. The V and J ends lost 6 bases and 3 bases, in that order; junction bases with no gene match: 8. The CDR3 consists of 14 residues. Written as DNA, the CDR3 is TGTGCCAGCAGTCGCTCCGGGACTATCTACGAGCAGTACTTC. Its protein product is CASSRSGTIYEQYF.

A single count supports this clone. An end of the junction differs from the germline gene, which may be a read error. Here the CDR3 reads CVSSPGGRGRNQPQHF. The CDR3 nucleotides read TGTGTCAGCAGCCCAGGGGGTAGGGGTCGCAATCAGCCCCAGCATTTT. The chain has TRBV27 and TRBJ1-5, with 7 bases aligning to TRBD1. CDR1 MNHEY and CDR2 SMNVEV come from the germline V gene (reference sequence). CDR3 length: 16 amino acids.

The CDR3 region is CASSPQGLAAGGYEQYF. DNA of the CDR3: TGTGCCAGCAGTCCTCAGGGACTAGCTGCCGGGGGCTACGAGCAGTACTTC. The chain couples TRBV28 to TRBJ2-7, with 9 bases fitting TRBD2. The V gene's germline CDR1 is MDHEN and CDR2 SYDVKM. The CDR3 has 17 amino acids. The junction had 14 bases not matched to a gene; V was cut back by 5 bases and J by 3 bases.

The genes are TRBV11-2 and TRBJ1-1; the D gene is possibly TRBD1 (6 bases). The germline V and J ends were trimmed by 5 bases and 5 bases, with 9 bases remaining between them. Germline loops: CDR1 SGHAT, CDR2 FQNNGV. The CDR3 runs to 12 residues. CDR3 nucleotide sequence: TGTGCCAGCAGCCCACAGGGTACTGAAGCTTTCTTT. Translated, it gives CASSPQGTEAFF.

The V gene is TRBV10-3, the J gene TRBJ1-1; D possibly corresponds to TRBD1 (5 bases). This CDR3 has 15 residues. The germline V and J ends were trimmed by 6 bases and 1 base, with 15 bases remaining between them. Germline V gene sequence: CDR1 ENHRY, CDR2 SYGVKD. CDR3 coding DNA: TGTGCCATCAGCGGTGGTTGGCAGGGGAACACTGAAGCTTTCTTT. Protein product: CAISGGWQGNTEAFF.

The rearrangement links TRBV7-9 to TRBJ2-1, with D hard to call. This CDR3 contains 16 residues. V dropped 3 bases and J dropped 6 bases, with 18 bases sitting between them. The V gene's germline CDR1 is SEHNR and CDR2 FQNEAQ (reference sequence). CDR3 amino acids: CASSFHTGSSANEQFF. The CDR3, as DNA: TGTGCCAGCAGCTTCCATACGGGTTCCTCAGCCAATGAGCAGTTCTTC.

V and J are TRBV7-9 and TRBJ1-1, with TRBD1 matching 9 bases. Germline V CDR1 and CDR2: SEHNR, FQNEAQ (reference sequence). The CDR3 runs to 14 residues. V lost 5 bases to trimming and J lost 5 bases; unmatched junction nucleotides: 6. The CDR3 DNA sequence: TGTGCCAGCAGCCATCGACAGGGGGGAACTGAAGCTTTCTTT. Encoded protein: CASSHRQGGTEAFF.

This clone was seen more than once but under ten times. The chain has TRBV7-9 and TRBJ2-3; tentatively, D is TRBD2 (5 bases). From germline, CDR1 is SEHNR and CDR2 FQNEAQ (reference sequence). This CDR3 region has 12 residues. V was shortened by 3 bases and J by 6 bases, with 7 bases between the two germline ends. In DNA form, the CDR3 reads TGTGCCAGCAGCTTCCAGCGGGATACGCAGTATTTT. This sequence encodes CASSFQRDTQYF. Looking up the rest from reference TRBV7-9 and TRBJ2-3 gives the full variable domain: DTGVSQNPRHKITKRGQNVTFRCDPISEHNRLYWYRQTLGQGPEFLTYFQNEAQLEKSRLLSDRFSAERPKGSFSTLEIQRTEQGDSAMYLCASSFQRDTQYFGPGTRLTVL.

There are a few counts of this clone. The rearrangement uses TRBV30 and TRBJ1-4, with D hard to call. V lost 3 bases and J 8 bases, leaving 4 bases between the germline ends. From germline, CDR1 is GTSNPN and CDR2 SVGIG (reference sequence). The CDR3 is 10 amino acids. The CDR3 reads CAWSGEKLFF. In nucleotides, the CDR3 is TGTGCCTGGAGCGGGGAAAAACTGTTTTTT. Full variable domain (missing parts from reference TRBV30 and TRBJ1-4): SQTIHQWPATLVQPVGSPLSLECTVEGTSNPNLYWYRQAAGRGLQLLFYSVGIGQISSEVPQNLSASRPQDRQFILSSKKLLLSDSGFYLCAWSGEKLFFGSGTQLSVL.

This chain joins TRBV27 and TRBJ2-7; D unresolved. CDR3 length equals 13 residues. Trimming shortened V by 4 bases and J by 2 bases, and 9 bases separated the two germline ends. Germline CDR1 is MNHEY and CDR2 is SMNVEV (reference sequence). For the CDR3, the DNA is TGTGCCAGCAGTTACAGTTCCACCTACGAGCAGTACTTC. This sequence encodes CASSYSSTYEQYF.

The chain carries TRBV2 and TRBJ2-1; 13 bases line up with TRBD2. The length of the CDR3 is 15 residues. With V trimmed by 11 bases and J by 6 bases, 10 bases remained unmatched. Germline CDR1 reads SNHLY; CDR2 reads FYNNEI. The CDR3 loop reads CADAVGTSGVNEQFF. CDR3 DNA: TGTGCCGATGCGGTAGGGACTAGCGGGGTCAATGAGCAGTTCTTC. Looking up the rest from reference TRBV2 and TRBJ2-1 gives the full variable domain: EPEVTQTPSHQVTQMGQEVILRCVPISNHLYFYWYRQILGQKVEFLVSFYNNEISEKSEIFDDQFSVERPDGSNFTLKIRSTKLEDSAMYFCADAVGTSGVNEQFFGPGTRLTVL.

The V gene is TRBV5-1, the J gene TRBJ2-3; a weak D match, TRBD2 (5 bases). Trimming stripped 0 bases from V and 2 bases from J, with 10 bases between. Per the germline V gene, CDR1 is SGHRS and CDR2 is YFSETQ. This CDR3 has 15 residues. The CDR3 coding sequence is TGCGCCAGCAGCTTGGCGCTAGCTCCCACAGATACGCAGTATTTT. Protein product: CASSLALAPTDTQYF.

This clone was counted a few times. CDR3 DNA: TGTGCCAGCAGTTGGGGGACTAGCAGAGCCTACGAGCAGTACTTC. Translation gives CASSWGTSRAYEQYF. The V call is TRBV28, the J call TRBJ2-7; 9 bases are a match to TRBD2. The ends lost 4 bases at V and 2 bases at J; junction bases unmatched: 6. The CDR3 loop spans 15 amino acids. Per the germline V gene, CDR1 is MDHEN and CDR2 is SYDVKM. Drawing the rest from reference TRBV28 and TRBJ2-7, the complete variable domain is DVKVTQSSRYLVKRTGEKVFLECVQDMDHENMFWYRQDPGLGLRLIYFSYDVKMKEKGDIPEGYSVSREKKERFSLILESASTNQTSMYLCASSWGTSRAYEQYFGPGTRLTVT.

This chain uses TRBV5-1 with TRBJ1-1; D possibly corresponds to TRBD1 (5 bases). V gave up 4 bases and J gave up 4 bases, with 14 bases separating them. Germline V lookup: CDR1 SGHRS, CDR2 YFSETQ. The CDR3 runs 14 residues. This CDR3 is CASSPTRGSTEAFF. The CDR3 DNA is TGCGCCAGCAGCCCAACTCGGGGGAGCACTGAAGCTTTCTTT.